The T cell receptor (beta chain) under discussion was sequenced for a study of CD8 T cells in Susac syndrome. Whole-study results and caveats: CD4+ T cell repertoires in Susac syndrome lacked clonal expansion.

Reverse transcription used about 0.45 to 1 ug RNA and random hexamers. Amplification of TCR beta CDR3 was carried out by immunoSEQ multiplex PCR, which covered 54 Vbeta and 13 Jbeta segments. TCRdb independently ran MiXCR on the immunoSEQ multiplex PCR reads; one entry per CDR3 protein. The sample lists approximately 190,000 distinct CDR3 sequences; approximately 96% were seen once. Notes on this clonotype: Its target is not known.

In contrast to the negatively isolated CD8+ and CD4+ T cells, TEMRA cells were FACS-enriched. Germline V gene sequence: CDR1 LGHDT, CDR2 YNNKEL (reference sequence). The CDR3 length is 13 residues. Trimming took off 2 bases at V and 2 bases at J, with 7 bases between the two ends. Material: CD4+ T cells from PBMCs. This chain uses TRBV3-1 with TRBJ2-7; no clear D. The receptor was derived from a human donor with Susac syndrome. The chain's CDR3 is CASSQNQAYEQYF. CDR3 DNA sequence: TGTGCCAGCAGCCAAAATCAAGCCTACGAGCAGTACTTC.